Sequencing of this T cell receptor beta chain was carried out in a study of blood T cell repertoires in COVID-19. The germline V and J ends were trimmed by 3 bases and 3 bases, with 13 bases remaining between them. Germline values: CDR1 MDHEN, CDR2 SYDVKM. The CDR3 has 15 amino acids. The authors' processing: Using reference gene primer amplification, nucleated cell counts were estimated. Sequencing was performed with immunoSEQ multiplex PCR; in TCRdb, only in-frame clones are kept and a portion is missing. The V and J calls and clone size were taken over from that table, and D and trimming were inferred from the DNA. Of about 170,000 clones in the sample, just under 85% were seen once.

The chain employs TRBV28 and TRBJ2-3; tentatively, D is TRBD2 (6 bases). Source material: peripheral blood. This TCR was sampled from a woman older than 75 with COVID-19, enrolled during active disease. The CDR3 region has the DNA TGTGCCAGCAGTTTGACGGGAGCTTCTACAGATACGCAGTATTTT. Translating gives CASSLTGASTDTQYF.